The source of this T cell receptor beta chain is a study of CD8 T cells in Susac syndrome. Findings and caveats of the study: As the study acknowledged, the number of individuals in its TCR sequencing and HLA analysis was relatively small.

Germline V gives CDR1 SGHDT, CDR2 YYEEEE. CDR3 length: 12 amino acids. The germline V and J ends were trimmed by 10 bases and 4 bases, with 13 bases remaining between them. On this clonotype: The target antigen is unknown.

The RNA, roughly 0.45 to 1 ug, was put through reverse transcription using random hexamers. The authors amplified TCR beta CDR3 across 54 Vbeta and 13 Jbeta using immunoSEQ multiplex PCR. TCRdb called the immunoSEQ multiplex PCR reads again in MiXCR, with one record for every CDR3 protein. The sample lists under 550,000 distinct CDR3 sequences; 75% to 90% were seen once. Sequencing targeted TCR beta in T cells from blood (CD8+ and CD4+). The multiple sclerosis controls consisted of treatment-naive patients with relapsing-remitting disease, either stable or active. The TCR was taken from a human donor with multiple sclerosis. The sequencing input was CD8+ T cells from PBMCs. The chain uses TRBV5-6 and TRBJ2-3, with TRBD2 as a possible D gene (5 bases). CDR3 residues: CAVQISADTQYF. The CDR3 region has the DNA TGTGCCGTACAGATTAGCGCAGATACGCAGTATTTT.